A selection of T cell receptor beta chains follows, all from one sample in a study of T cell responses to AZD1222 COVID-19 vaccine. Assay used: immunoSEQ multiplex PCR; TCRdb lists only in-frame clones, some missing. The repertoire holds around 160,000 clones, with about nine tenths as singletons. This specimen consisted of peripheral blood, obtained 28 days after the second AZD1222 dose. The receptors were sampled from an adult who received the AZD1222 COVID-19 vaccine. Both conserved end residues are part of each CDR3. The order of the fields is CDR3 DNA, CDR3 protein, CDR3 length, clone size, D gene, V gene, J gene. A D gene is named only where the DNA matches it firmly. The size field is filled for only some rows; it gives once, few, many or a size class.

CDR3nt: TGTGCCAGCAGGTACCGAGATACGCAGTATTTT
CDR3aa: CASRYRDTQYF
len: 11
abundance: .
d_gene: .
v_gene: TRBV5-6
j_gene: TRBJ2-3

CDR3nt: TGTGCCAGCAGCCAGGGACTAGCGGGAGGGACCGGGGAGCTGTTTTTT
CDR3aa: CASSQGLAGGTGELFF
len: 16
abundance: .
d_gene: TRBD2
v_gene: TRBV7-3
j_gene: TRBJ2-2

CDR3nt: TGTGCCAGCAGCTTGGATCAGGGAAGGTCAGAGACCCAGTACTTC
CDR3aa: CASSLDQGRSETQYF
len: 15
abundance: once
d_gene: .
v_gene: TRBV5-4
j_gene: TRBJ2-5

CDR3nt: TGCGCCAGCAGCCAAGATGGAGCGGGAGCATCTTATAATGAGCAGTTCTTC
CDR3aa: CASSQDGAGASYNEQFF
len: 17
abundance: .
d_gene: TRBD2
v_gene: TRBV4-3
j_gene: TRBJ2-1

CDR3nt: TGTGCCAGCAGCGACCGCGGGGGAGATACGCAGTATTTT
CDR3aa: CASSDRGGDTQYF
len: 13
abundance: .
d_gene: TRBD2
v_gene: TRBV9
j_gene: TRBJ2-3

CDR3nt: TGTGCCAGCAGGCAGGGACGTGAGCAGTTCTTC
CDR3aa: CASRQGREQFF
len: 11
abundance: few
d_gene: .
v_gene: TRBV11-3
j_gene: TRBJ2-1

CDR3nt: TGCGCCAGCAGCTTCCAGGCGAACACTGAAGCTTTCTTT
CDR3aa: CASSFQANTEAFF
len: 13
abundance: .
d_gene: .
v_gene: TRBV5-1
j_gene: TRBJ1-1

CDR3nt: TGTGCCTGGCAGACCACCTACGAGCAGTACTTC
CDR3aa: CAWQTTYEQYF
len: 11
abundance: .
d_gene: .
v_gene: TRBV30
j_gene: TRBJ2-7

CDR3nt: TGTGCCTGGAGTTTTAGCTCCCCCCAAGAGACCCAGTACTTC
CDR3aa: CAWSFSSPQETQYF
len: 14
abundance: .
d_gene: .
v_gene: TRBV30
j_gene: TRBJ2-5

CDR3nt: TGTGCCAGCAGTGAAGAGGGGGCAGGTCAGCCCCAGCATTTT
CDR3aa: CASSEEGAGQPQHF
len: 14
abundance: .
d_gene: TRBD1
v_gene: TRBV6-1
j_gene: TRBJ1-5

CDR3nt: TGTGCAAGTCGCTTAGCGCCTAAGATGCGAGCTTTCTTT
CDR3aa: CASRLAPKMRAFF
len: 13
abundance: .
d_gene: .
v_gene: TRBV12-2
j_gene: TRBJ1-1

CDR3nt: TGTGCCAGCAGACCCTTAACCTCGGGGGCGTGGAGCTCCTACGAGCAGTACTTC
CDR3aa: CASRPLTSGAWSSYEQYF
len: 18
abundance: .
d_gene: .
v_gene: TRBV21-1
j_gene: TRBJ2-7

CDR3nt: TGTGCTAGTGGTCCAGGGACAGGGGGCTACGAGCAGTACTTC
CDR3aa: CASGPGTGGYEQYF
len: 14
abundance: .
d_gene: TRBD1
v_gene: TRBV12-5
j_gene: TRBJ2-7

CDR3nt: TGCGCCAGCAGCCCGCCGGACAGGGACACTGAAGCTTTCTTT
CDR3aa: CASSPPDRDTEAFF
len: 14
abundance: .
d_gene: TRBD1
v_gene: TRBV4-1
j_gene: TRBJ1-1

CDR3nt: TGTGCCAGCAGTGTCTCTAGAACCGCCTACAATGAGCAGTTCTTC
CDR3aa: CASSVSRTAYNEQFF
len: 15
abundance: .
d_gene: .
v_gene: TRBV2
j_gene: TRBJ2-1

CDR3nt: TGTGCCAGCAGCCAAGAGGGTGCGGGAGGGTCCTACGAGCAGTACTTC
CDR3aa: CASSQEGAGGSYEQYF
len: 16
abundance: few
d_gene: TRBD2
v_gene: TRBV4-2
j_gene: TRBJ2-7

CDR3nt: TGTGCCAGCAGCCGCACTAGCGACCTCTACGAGCAGTACTTC
CDR3aa: CASSRTSDLYEQYF
len: 14
abundance: .
d_gene: TRBD2
v_gene: TRBV6-2/TRBV6-3
j_gene: TRBJ2-7

CDR3nt: TGCGCCAGCAGCTTGACGATCAGCGGGAGTGATAATGAGCAGTTCTTC
CDR3aa: CASSLTISGSDNEQFF
len: 16
abundance: .
d_gene: TRBD2
v_gene: TRBV5-1
j_gene: TRBJ2-1

CDR3nt: TGTGCCAGAGGGGACGGGGGTTTCCAAGAGACCCAGTACTTC
CDR3aa: CARGDGGFQETQYF
len: 14
abundance: .
d_gene: .
v_gene: TRBV5-3
j_gene: TRBJ2-5

CDR3nt: TGTGCCAGTATTCGGTTCGCGGGGGCGCGGGCCTATGGCTACACCTTC
CDR3aa: CASIRFAGARAYGYTF
len: 16
abundance: .
d_gene: .
v_gene: TRBV19
j_gene: TRBJ1-2

CDR3nt: TGTGCCAGCAGTTTACTGGGAGGGCATCAGCCCCAGCATTTT
CDR3aa: CASSLLGGHQPQHF
len: 14
abundance: .
d_gene: .
v_gene: TRBV27
j_gene: TRBJ1-5

CDR3nt: TGCAGCGTTGAAGAGTTCGGGGGCACTGAAGCTTTCTTT
CDR3aa: CSVEEFGGTEAFF
len: 13
abundance: .
d_gene: .
v_gene: TRBV29-1
j_gene: TRBJ1-1

CDR3nt: TGTGCCAGCCTATCGGACAGGGACAGTAGTGACGCTTTCTTT
CDR3aa: CASLSDRDSSDAFF
len: 14
abundance: .
d_gene: TRBD1
v_gene: TRBV5-6
j_gene: TRBJ1-1

CDR3nt: TGTGCCTGGAGCCGTACTAGGGCAACAGGGGGCGCGGGGAGTAATCAGCCCCAGCATTTT
CDR3aa: CAWSRTRATGGAGSNQPQHF
len: 20
abundance: .
d_gene: TRBD1
v_gene: TRBV30
j_gene: TRBJ1-5

CDR3nt: TGTGCCACAATAGGGGCAGGGGATACCTATGGCTACACCTTC
CDR3aa: CATIGAGDTYGYTF
len: 14
abundance: .
d_gene: .
v_gene: TRBV19
j_gene: TRBJ1-2

CDR3nt: TGTGCCAGCAGTGACAGGGGGACTGAAGCTTTCTTT
CDR3aa: CASSDRGTEAFF
len: 12
abundance: .
d_gene: TRBD1
v_gene: TRBV6-1
j_gene: TRBJ1-1

CDR3nt: TGTGCCAGCAGGAGGGCGGGACAGGGTCCTCTTGACATTCAGTACTTC
CDR3aa: CASRRAGQGPLDIQYF
len: 16
abundance: once
d_gene: TRBD1
v_gene: TRBV6-6
j_gene: TRBJ2-4

CDR3nt: TGTGCCACCAGCAGGGGAGACAGGGTGATAGAGGGCTACACCTTC
CDR3aa: CATSRGDRVIEGYTF
len: 15
abundance: .
d_gene: TRBD1
v_gene: TRBV15
j_gene: TRBJ1-2

CDR3nt: TGTGCCAGTAGTACCCGGGGGCTAGCGGGAAAACAGTACTTC
CDR3aa: CASSTRGLAGKQYF
len: 14
abundance: .
d_gene: TRBD2
v_gene: TRBV19
j_gene: TRBJ2-7

CDR3nt: TGTGCCACCAGTGATCGAGTCGTCCTCGAGCAGTACTTC
CDR3aa: CATSDRVVLEQYF
len: 13
abundance: .
d_gene: .
v_gene: TRBV24-1
j_gene: TRBJ2-7

CDR3nt: TGTGCCTGGAAACTTAAGGACAGGGGGTTTAATTCACCCCTCCACTTT
CDR3aa: CAWKLKDRGFNSPLHF
len: 16
abundance: few
d_gene: TRBD1
v_gene: TRBV30
j_gene: TRBJ1-6

CDR3nt: TGTGCCATCAGTGATTCAACTACAGGGTTAACTGAAGCTTTCTTT
CDR3aa: CAISDSTTGLTEAFF
len: 15
abundance: .
d_gene: .
v_gene: TRBV10-3
j_gene: TRBJ1-1

CDR3nt: TGTGCCTGGAGTCAGTTAATGAACACTGAAGCTTTCTTT
CDR3aa: CAWSQLMNTEAFF
len: 13
abundance: .
d_gene: .
v_gene: TRBV30
j_gene: TRBJ1-1

CDR3nt: TGTGCCAGCAGCCAGAGCGTCAATACCTACGAGCAGTACTTC
CDR3aa: CASSQSVNTYEQYF
len: 14
abundance: .
d_gene: .
v_gene: TRBV5-4
j_gene: TRBJ2-7

CDR3nt: TGTGCCAGCAGTTACGGGGAGGGGGCTTACTACGAGCAGTACTTC
CDR3aa: CASSYGEGAYYEQYF
len: 15
abundance: once
d_gene: .
v_gene: TRBV6-5
j_gene: TRBJ2-7

CDR3nt: TGTGCCAGTAGCAAGATGACGACCGGAGATAGCAATCAGCCCCAGCATTTT
CDR3aa: CASSKMTTGDSNQPQHF
len: 17
abundance: .
d_gene: .
v_gene: TRBV19
j_gene: TRBJ1-5

CDR3nt: TGTGCCAGCAGTTTATCCCTCTCTCAGGGGGCGCGGTATGGCTACACCTTC
CDR3aa: CASSLSLSQGARYGYTF
len: 17
abundance: once
d_gene: TRBD1
v_gene: TRBV27
j_gene: TRBJ1-2

CDR3nt: TGTGCCAGCAGTTTAGGGCAGAACAATGAGCAGTTCTTC
CDR3aa: CASSLGQNNEQFF
len: 13
abundance: few
d_gene: .
v_gene: TRBV12-3/TRBV12-4
j_gene: TRBJ2-1

CDR3nt: TGTGCCAGCAGCCGAAGGGAGGACTACGAGCAGTACTTC
CDR3aa: CASSRREDYEQYF
len: 13
abundance: .
d_gene: .
v_gene: TRBV7-2
j_gene: TRBJ2-7

CDR3nt: TGTGCCAGCAGTTCTCCTCTAGCGGGGGCCTACAATGAGCAGTTCTTC
CDR3aa: CASSSPLAGAYNEQFF
len: 16
abundance: .
d_gene: TRBD2
v_gene: TRBV27
j_gene: TRBJ2-1

CDR3nt: TGTGCCAGCAGTTTAGAGGGGGGGGGCAATCAGCCCCAGCATTTT
CDR3aa: CASSLEGGGNQPQHF
len: 15
abundance: .
d_gene: .
v_gene: TRBV27
j_gene: TRBJ1-5

CDR3nt: TGCAGCGCCGAGAGGGGTGGTAACACTGAAGCTTTCTTT
CDR3aa: CSAERGGNTEAFF
len: 13
abundance: .
d_gene: .
v_gene: TRBV29-1
j_gene: TRBJ1-1

CDR3nt: TGTGCCACCAGTGATTTAGCGGATGGCTACACCTTC
CDR3aa: CATSDLADGYTF
len: 12
abundance: .
d_gene: .
v_gene: TRBV24-1
j_gene: TRBJ1-2

CDR3nt: TGTGCCAGCAGCCTGGGACAGGCCCATAATTCACCCCTCCACTTT
CDR3aa: CASSLGQAHNSPLHF
len: 15
abundance: .
d_gene: TRBD1
v_gene: TRBV2
j_gene: TRBJ1-6

CDR3nt: TGTGCCAGCAGTGAAATGGGAGCTGAAGCTTTCTTT
CDR3aa: CASSEMGAEAFF
len: 12
abundance: .
d_gene: .
v_gene: TRBV6-1
j_gene: TRBJ1-1

CDR3nt: TGTGCCAGCAGTGAACCCGGGGGTGGGGAGACCCAGTACTTC
CDR3aa: CASSEPGGGETQYF
len: 14
abundance: .
d_gene: .
v_gene: TRBV25-1
j_gene: TRBJ2-5

CDR3nt: TGCGCCGGCCGGGACAGACCCTACGAGCAGTACTTC
CDR3aa: CAGRDRPYEQYF
len: 12
abundance: .
d_gene: TRBD1
v_gene: TRBV5-1
j_gene: TRBJ2-7